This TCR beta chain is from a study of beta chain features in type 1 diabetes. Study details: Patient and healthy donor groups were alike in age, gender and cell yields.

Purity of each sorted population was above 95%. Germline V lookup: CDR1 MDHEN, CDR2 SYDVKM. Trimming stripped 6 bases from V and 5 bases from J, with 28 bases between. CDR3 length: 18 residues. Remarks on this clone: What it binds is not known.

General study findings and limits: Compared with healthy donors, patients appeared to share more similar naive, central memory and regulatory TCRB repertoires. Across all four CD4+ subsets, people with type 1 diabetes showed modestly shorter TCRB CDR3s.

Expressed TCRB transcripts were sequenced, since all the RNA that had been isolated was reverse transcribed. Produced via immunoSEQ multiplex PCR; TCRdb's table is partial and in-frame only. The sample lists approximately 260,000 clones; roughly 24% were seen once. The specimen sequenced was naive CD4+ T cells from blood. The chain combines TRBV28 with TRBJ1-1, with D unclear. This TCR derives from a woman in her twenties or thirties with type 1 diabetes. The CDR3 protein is CASSPGGALGPSGTEAFF. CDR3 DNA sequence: TGTGCCAGCAGCCCTGGTGGTGCCCTCGGTCCCTCGGGAACTGAAGCTTTCTTT.